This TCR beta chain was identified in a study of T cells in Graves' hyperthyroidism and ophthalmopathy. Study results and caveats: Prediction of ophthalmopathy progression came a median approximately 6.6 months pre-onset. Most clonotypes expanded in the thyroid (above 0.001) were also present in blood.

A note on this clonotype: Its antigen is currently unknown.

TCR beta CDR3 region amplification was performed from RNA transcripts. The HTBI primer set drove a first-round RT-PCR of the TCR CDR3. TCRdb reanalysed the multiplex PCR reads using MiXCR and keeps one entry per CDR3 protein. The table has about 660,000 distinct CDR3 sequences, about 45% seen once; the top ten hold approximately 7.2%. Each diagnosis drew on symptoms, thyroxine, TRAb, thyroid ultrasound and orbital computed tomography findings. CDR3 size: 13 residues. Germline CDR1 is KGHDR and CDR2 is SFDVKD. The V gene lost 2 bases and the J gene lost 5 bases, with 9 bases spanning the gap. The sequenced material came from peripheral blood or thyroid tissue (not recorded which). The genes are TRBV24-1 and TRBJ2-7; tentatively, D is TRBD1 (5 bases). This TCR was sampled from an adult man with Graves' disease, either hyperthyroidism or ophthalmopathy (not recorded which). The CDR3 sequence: CATSDSAGNEQYF. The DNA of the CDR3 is TGTGCCACCAGTGATTCGGCAGGGAACGAGCAGTACTTC.